The 3 T cell receptor beta chains reported below all come from one sample, sequenced in a study of Ad26.COV2.S vaccination and SARS-CoV-2 variants. Treatment defined: 19 received Ad26.COV2.S at low or high dose, single or two shots; about five received placebo; per-sample allocation not given. The investigators took samples on day 63 after the first vaccine or placebo injection. Sequencing was performed with immunoSEQ multiplex PCR; in TCRdb, only in-frame clones are kept and a portion is missing. The data hold 400,000 to 450,000 clones, with about 90% observed a single time. Specimen: peripheral blood, collected in a trial of Ad26.COV2.S vaccine versus placebo. The receptors here all came from a person aged 18-65 years who received the Ad26.COV2.S COVID-19 vaccine or a placebo.

The rearrangement links TRBV28 to TRBJ2-7; D is uncertain. V lost 3 bases, J lost 3 bases, and 15 bases lay in between. Germline values: CDR1 MDHEN, CDR2 SYDVKM. CDR3 length equals 15 residues. CDR3 DNA sequence: TGTGCCAGCAGTTTGAGGTTTAGGGCCCGCTACGAGCAGTACTTC. Translating it yields CASSLRFRARYEQYF.

Worth noting for this clone: Other nucleotide sequences from this sample produce the same CDR3. This chain links TRBV6-2 or TRBV6-3 with TRBJ2-7, with 7 bases matching TRBD1. V was clipped by 2 bases and J by 3 bases; unmatched bases: 4. Germline loops: CDR1 MNHEY, CDR2 SVGEGT. The CDR3 extends over 14 amino acids. The CDR3 is CASSYGQVVYEQYF. As DNA, the CDR3 is TGTGCCAGCAGTTACGGACAGGTGGTCTACGAGCAGTACTTC.

The chain links TRBV19 to TRBJ2-2; unclear D gene. Germline V gene lookup returns CDR1 LNHDA and CDR2 SQIVND (reference sequence). The CDR3 spans 15 residues. With 5 bases removed from V and 7 bases from J, the gap between germline ends came to 17 bases. In DNA form, the CDR3 reads TGTGCCAGTAGTTTAATGGGTATCTCAATCGGGGAGCTGTTTTTT. It translates to CASSLMGISIGELFF.